What follows are 2 T cell receptor beta chains derived from one specimen sequenced in a study of immune characterization of retroperitoneal liposarcoma. TCRdb re-analysed the PCR reads in MiXCR, keeping a single row per CDR3 protein. The table includes approximately 9,300 distinct CDR3 sequences, less than 40% detected once. Source material: tumor tissue. These receptors all stem from a female donor with retroperitoneal liposarcoma.

V usage is TRBV7-8 and J usage is TRBJ2-2, with a tentative D call TRBD2 (5 bases). CDR1 and CDR2 (germline): SGHVS, FQNEAQ. The CDR3 is 18 residues long. V was shortened by 1 base and J by 0 bases, with 15 bases between the two germline ends. CDR3 loop: CASSLVTRGRANTGELFF. The CDR3 DNA sequence: TGTGCCAGCAGCTTAGTAACTCGGGGTAGGGCGAACACCGGGGAGCTGTTTTTT. Based on the CDR3 plus reference TRBV7-8 and TRBJ2-2, the full variable domain is GAGVSQSPRYKVAKRGQDVALRCDPISGHVSLFWYQQALGQGPEFLTYFQNEAQLDKSGLPSDRFFAERPEGSVSTLKIQRTQQEDSAVYLCASSLVTRGRANTGELFFGEGSRLTVL.

In its sample, this clonotype was seen once. The chain is built from TRBV6-8 and TRBJ2-1, with 7 bases that match TRBD2. The CDR3 length is 14 residues. V was clipped by 2 bases and J by 8 bases; unmatched bases: 6. The germline V gene has CDR1 MNHGY and CDR2 SAAAGT. The CDR3 loop is CASSYDLRGDEQFF. As DNA, the CDR3 is TGTGCCAGCAGTTACGATCTCCGGGGGGATGAGCAGTTCTTC.